Below, one TCR beta chain is given with its context. Its matching antigen is unknown. The source of the sample is a study of T cell repertoires in ileal Crohn's disease. Overall study: Biopsies at the proximal margin of the resected specimen form MI samples.

Data came from immunoSEQ multiplex PCR; TCRdb stores just in-frame clones and leaves some out. The sample includes roughly 7,200 clones, approximately 78% of them seen just once. Time point denoted: proximal margin of the surgical specimen (macroscopically non-inflamed). General observations from the study: Sorted CD8 T cells held more high-frequency clones than CD4. Clonal expansions were more frequent in active smokers than non-smokers at surgery.

V was shortened by 1 base and J by 5 bases, with 12 bases between the two germline ends. Germline CDR1 reads SGHTA; CDR2 reads FQGNSA. CDR3 size: 14 residues. Material for sequencing was ileal tissue. The chain links TRBV7-2 to TRBJ2-7; D ambiguous. This TCR was recovered from an adult with Crohn's disease. Here the CDR3 DNA reads TGTGCCAGCAGCTTAGAGTTGCGTACCAACGAGCAGTACTTC. Translated: CASSLELRTNEQYF.